The 15 T cell receptor beta chains below were found in one sample sequenced in a study of blood T cell repertoires in COVID-19. Assay: immunoSEQ multiplex PCR; the TCRdb copy retains only in-frame clones and omits some. The sample includes approximately 200,000 clones, approximately 83% seen only once; the top ten take approximately 11%. The sample taken for sequencing was peripheral blood. These receptors came from a human donor with active or convalescent COVID-19. The donor label of this sample is uncertain.

The chain has TRBV6-5 and TRBJ2-3; tentatively, D is TRBD2 (6 bases). Germline V gene lookup returns CDR1 MNHEY and CDR2 SVGAGI. The CDR3 sequence is 13 residues long. The V end lost 6 bases, the J end lost 6 bases, and 13 bases lay between the germline ends. The CDR3 spells CASRYLGGDTQYF. For the CDR3, the DNA is TGTGCCAGCAGATACCTCGGAGGGGATACGCAGTATTTT.

This rearrangement joins TRBV6-5 to TRBJ1-1, with D possibly being TRBD1 (5 bases). Germline V CDR1 and CDR2: MNHEY, SVGAGI. CDR3 length: 15 amino acids. The V end lost 0 bases, the J end lost 3 bases, and 11 bases lay between the germline ends. For the CDR3, the DNA is TGTGCCAGCAGTTACTCGCGGGACGAGGACACTGAAGCTTTCTTT. Protein product: CASSYSRDEDTEAFF.

The chain combines TRBV5-1 with TRBJ2-2; 9 bases are a match to TRBD2. The germline V gene encodes CDR1 SGHRS and CDR2 YFSETQ. V lost 0 bases, J lost 2 bases, and 2 bases stayed unmatched. CDR3 length: 16 residues. CDR3 sequence (DNA): TGCGCCAGCAGCTTGGAGCTAGCGGGAAACACCGGGGAGCTGTTTTTT. Translated: CASSLELAGNTGELFF.

In its sample, this clone was seen a few times. The chain uses TRBV28 and TRBJ1-1; D uncertain. V was pared by 8 bases and J by 1 base, with 11 bases between. The germline gives CDR1 MDHEN, CDR2 SYDVKM. The CDR3 extends over 13 amino acids. CDR3 DNA: TGTGCCAGCTCGCCCCCGAGGAACACTGAAGCTTTCTTT. Translating it yields CASSPPRNTEAFF.

The table lists this clone with a count of one. The genes are TRBV19 and TRBJ2-4; a possible D gene is TRBD2 (6 bases). Trimming cost V 4 bases and J 0 bases, with 19 bases left between them. CDR1 and CDR2 from the germline V gene are LNHDA and SQIVND (reference sequence). The CDR3 length is 18 residues. The CDR3 sequence is CASSRGLTGLIAKNIQYF. CDR3 DNA sequence: TGTGCCAGTAGTAGGGGACTTACAGGACTCATAGCCAAAAACATTCAGTACTTC.

The rearrangement joins TRBV28 to TRBJ1-6, with D possibly matching TRBD1 (5 bases). CDR1 and CDR2 from the germline V gene are MDHEN and SYDVKM. The CDR3 is made up of 15 amino acids. V gave up 2 bases and J gave up 7 bases, with 12 bases separating them. CDR3 protein: CASSLGGLGNSPLHF. The CDR3 DNA reads TGTGCCAGCAGTTTAGGGGGGTTGGGGAATTCACCCCTCCACTTT.

This chain links TRBV5-1 with TRBJ1-1; weak D call: TRBD1 (5 bases). Germline V CDR1 and CDR2: SGHRS, YFSETQ. The ends were cut back, 4 bases at V and 1 base at J, with 14 bases in the middle. This CDR3 has 15 amino acids. The CDR3 loop is CASSPAGRGNTEAFF. In nucleotides, the CDR3 is TGCGCCAGCAGCCCCGCCGGGAGGGGGAACACTGAAGCTTTCTTT.

The gene calls are TRBV28 and TRBJ1-3; maybe TRBD1 (5 bases). In germline, CDR1 is MDHEN, CDR2 SYDVKM. With 7 bases removed from V and 2 bases from J, the gap between germline ends came to 18 bases. There are 16 residues in the CDR3. The CDR3: CASKGSSGWTGNTIYF. CDR3 in DNA: TGTGCCAGCAAGGGGTCGTCAGGGTGGACTGGAAACACCATATATTTT. Drawing the rest from reference TRBV28 and TRBJ1-3, the complete variable domain is DVKVTQSSRYLVKRTGEKVFLECVQDMDHENMFWYRQDPGLGLRLIYFSYDVKMKEKGDIPEGYSVSREKKERFSLILESASTNQTSMYLCASKGSSGWTGNTIYFGEGSWLTVV.

Points on this clone: The identical CDR3 is also encoded by other nucleotide sequences in the sample. The chain couples TRBV30 to TRBJ2-3; D remains ambiguous. Looked up from germline, CDR1 is GTSNPN and CDR2 is SVGIG (reference sequence). The V end lost 0 bases, the J end lost 7 bases, and 8 bases lay between the germline ends. The CDR3 totals 12 residues. CDR3 nucleotides: TGTGCCTGGAGTGTATCAGGTAATACGCAGTATTTT. It codes for CAWSVSGNTQYF.

CDR3 sequence reads: CASSLGFVTKNIQYF. DNA of the CDR3: TGTGCCAGCAGCCTAGGCTTTGTGACTAAAAACATTCAGTACTTC. The gene calls are TRBV3-1 (or the pseudogene TRBV3-2) and TRBJ2-4; D is undetermined. The CDR3 has 15 amino acids. Trimming took off 4 bases at V and 4 bases at J, with 14 bases between the two ends. CDR1 LGHDT and CDR2 YNNKEL come from the germline V gene (reference sequence).

V gene TRBV19 combines with J gene TRBJ1-4; D is ambiguous. Germline CDR1 reads LNHDA; CDR2 reads SQIVND (reference sequence). V was trimmed by 4 bases and J by 8 bases, leaving 20 bases between them. This CDR3 region has 16 residues. The DNA for the CDR3 is TGTGCCAGTAGTACTACCCCCCCGAGGGTAGGAGAAAAACTGTTTTTT. This codes for CASSTTPPRVGEKLFF. The entire variable domain, with the rest obtained from reference TRBV19 and TRBJ1-4, is as follows: DGGITQSPKYLFRKEGQNVTLSCEQNLNHDAMYWYRQDPGQGLRLIYYSQIVNDFQKGDIAEGYSVSREKKESFPLTVTSAQKNPTAFYLCASSTTPPRVGEKLFFGSGTQLSVL.

CDR3 DNA sequence: TGCGCCAGCATCCGAGGACAGGGGGCAGGCGAGCAGTACTTC. Its translation is CASIRGQGAGEQYF. The V gene is TRBV10-2, the J gene TRBJ2-7; the match to TRBD1 covers 11 bases. The trim removed 7 bases at V and 6 bases at J, leaving 8 bases unmatched. Germline V CDR1 and CDR2: WSHSY, SAAADI. The CDR3 has 14 residues.

The genes are TRBV7-2 and TRBJ2-1; D ambiguous. V lost 1 base and J lost 7, with 8 bases in between. Looked up from germline, CDR1 is SGHTA and CDR2 is FQGNSA. CDR3 size: 13 residues. CDR3 sequence reads: CASSLGPWNEQFF. CDR3 nucleotides: TGTGCCAGCAGCTTAGGGCCCTGGAATGAGCAGTTCTTC.

The chain employs TRBV19 and TRBJ2-1; 11 nucleotides line up with TRBD2. Germline loops: CDR1 LNHDA, CDR2 SQIVND (reference sequence). V trimming: 4 bases; J trimming: 7 bases; junction bases outside the gene matches: 18. The CDR3 has 19 amino acids. CDR3 in DNA: TGTGCCAGTAGTACGAAGACTAGCGGGATATTTGACCGGATAAATGAGCAGTTCTTC. Its translation: CASSTKTSGIFDRINEQFF.

This rearrangement joins TRBV5-1 to TRBJ2-2, with 7 bases fitting TRBD1. V shed 4 bases, J shed 7 bases, and the junction held 10 bases outside the gene matches. This CDR3 comprises 15 residues. Germline V lookup: CDR1 SGHRS, CDR2 YFSETQ. The CDR3 reads CASSLQGGVGGELFF. The CDR3 DNA sequence: TGCGCCAGCAGCCTCCAAGGGGGCGTGGGCGGGGAGCTGTTTTTT. Full variable domain (rest looked up from reference TRBV5-1 and TRBJ2-2): KAGVTQTPRYLIKTRGQQVTLSCSPISGHRSVSWYQQTPGQGLQFLFEYFSETQRNKGNFPGRFSGRQFSNSRSEMNVSTLELGDSALYLCASSLQGGVGGELFFGEGSRLTVL.